This T cell receptor beta chain was captured in a study of shared clonotypes between healthy human individuals. In the study overall: Per-donor plates numbered three CD4 naive, three CD4 memory, two CD8 naive and one CD8 memory.

CD45RO-negative cells were positively selected for CCR7, leaving out terminally differentiated effector memory CD45RA+ cells. Sequencing used immunoSEQ multiplex PCR; TCRdb keeps in-frame clones, though not all of them. The sample lists millions of clones, 85% to 95% occurring once. The CDR3 length is 13 residues. Losses at the gene ends were 3 bases for V and 4 bases for J; bases not matched to a gene: 2. Germline values: CDR1 SQVTM, CDR2 ANQGSEA. This rearrangement joins TRBV29-1 to TRBJ2-1, with 8 bases fitting TRBD1. The TCR originated in a young man in good health. The sample was naive CD8+ T cells sorted from blood. This chain's CDR3 is CSVDRGPYNEQFF. DNA for the CDR3: TGCAGCGTTGACAGGGGGCCATACAATGAGCAGTTCTTC.